Described below is a single T cell receptor (beta chain) sequence and its context. The antigen remains unidentified. This CDR3 comprises 13 residues. Trimming removed 7 bases from V and 8 bases from J, with 17 bases in between. Germline assignment: CDR1 MNHNS and CDR2 SASEGT. This sample was included in a study of shared clonotypes between healthy human individuals. The study's findings and limits: Compared with memory subsets, naive subsets generally had larger estimated richness. In several donors, approximately 5% of naive CD4 clonotypes appeared in common.

Replicate PCRs run on sorted subsets employed approximately 0.2 ug DNA, approximately 30,000 T cell genomes. Libraries were prepared by immunoSEQ multiplex PCR; TCRdb keeps only in-frame clonotypes and omits some of them. This table holds hundreds of thousands of clones, about 97% found once. This TCR was recovered from a woman aged 25-40 years in good health. The rearrangement joins TRBV6-1 to TRBJ1-2; D possibly corresponds to TRBD1 (6 bases). Sequencing used naive CD4+ T cells sorted from blood. The subset denotes: CD45RA+ positively selected. As DNA, the CDR3 is TGTGCCAGCACCGGGCTGGACAGTCACGGCTACACCTTC. Translating it yields CASTGLDSHGYTF.